This is a list of T cell receptor beta chains from one sample in a study of OX40 agonist ivuxolimab in advanced cancers. Repertoires were generated with immunoSEQ multiplex PCR, while TCRdb's copy carries only in-frame clones and drops some. The sample lists 60,000 or so clones, about 87% occurring once. The sample consisted of CD4+ or CD8+ T cells sorted from blood, taken in a trial of the OX40 agonist ivuxolimab. The receptors shown here come from an adult with an advanced solid tumor such as melanoma, head and neck, liver or kidney cancer. The CDR3 runs from the conserved cysteine through the conserved F or W. A D gene is named only where the DNA matches it firmly. Size is omitted from some rows. Given values are once, few, many or a class for expanded clones.

clone_size	cdr3_length	d_call	v_call	j_call	cdr3_nt	cdr3_aa
.	16	TRBD2	TRBV13	TRBJ2-3	TGTGCCAGCAGAAAGACTAGCGGGAACCTCCCAGATACGCAGTATTTT	CASRKTSGNLPDTQYF
once	14	.	TRBV6-5	TRBJ2-7	TGTGCCAGCAGAAGCTGGGACACGGGCGGCGAGCAGTACTTC	CASRSWDTGGEQYF
.	15	TRBD1	TRBV5-5	TRBJ1-5	TGTGCCAGCGGACCAGGGGGCACCTTTAATCAGCCCCAGCATTTT	CASGPGGTFNQPQHF
.	15	.	TRBV5-1	TRBJ2-3	TGCGCCAGCAGCGCAGGGTCTACTAGCACAGATACGCAGTATTTT	CASSAGSTSTDTQYF
.	14	.	TRBV18	TRBJ2-7	TGTGCCAGCTCACCCCCAGGGGGGACCTACGAGCAGTACTTC	CASSPPGGTYEQYF
.	14	.	TRBV7-8	TRBJ2-7	TGTGCCAGCAGCTTTCGTAAGGTGAGGAGCGAGCAGTACTTC	CASSFRKVRSEQYF
once	15	TRBD2	TRBV27	TRBJ2-7	TGTGCCAGCAGTTTATCCGGACTAGGGCCCCTCGAGCAGTACTTC	CASSLSGLGPLEQYF
.	14	.	TRBV6-1	TRBJ1-4	TGTGCCAGCAGGATAGAGGCTACTAATGAAAAACTGTTTTTT	CASRIEATNEKLFF
few	14	.	TRBV5-4	TRBJ1-6	TGTGCCAGCAGCTTGCAGGGGTTGGAATCACCCCTCCACTTT	CASSLQGLESPLHF
once	13	.	TRBV5-4	TRBJ2-3	TGTGCCAGCAGCTTGACTAGCACAGATACGCAGTATTTT	CASSLTSTDTQYF
.	14	TRBD2	TRBV11-1	TRBJ2-3	TGTGCCAGCAGCCGATGGACTAGCGTAGATACGCAGTATTTT	CASSRWTSVDTQYF
.	14	.	TRBV6-1	TRBJ1-4	TGTGCCTGCACGGAGGGAAGGGCGGAAGAAAAACTGTTTTTT	CACTEGRAEEKLFF
.	14	.	TRBV5-1	TRBJ2-3	TGCGCCAGCAGCCGACCACCCCCTGCGAATACGCAGTATTTT	CASSRPPPANTQYF
.	14	TRBD1	TRBV5-1	TRBJ2-5	TGCGCCAGCAGTTGGACAGGGATAATGGAGACCCAGTACTTC	CASSWTGIMETQYF
.	15	.	TRBV27	TRBJ2-7	TGTGCCAGCAGTCCCAATCTTGTTTTGGTGTACGAGCAGTACTTC	CASSPNLVLVYEQYF
once	14	.	TRBV5-1	TRBJ2-3	TGCGCCAGCAGCTCCGACAGGAACACAGATACGCAGTATTTT	CASSSDRNTDTQYF
.	13	.	TRBV7-9	TRBJ1-2	TGTGCCAGCAGCCCCCGAGGGCTACATGGCTACACCTTC	CASSPRGLHGYTF
.	11	.	TRBV20-1	TRBJ1-1	TGCAGTGCTAGAGATCAAACTGAAGCTTTCTTT	CSARDQTEAFF
.	15	.	TRBV6-6	TRBJ1-5	TGTGCCAGCAGTTACTCGGGGGGTTTAGGTCAGCCCCAGCATTTT	CASSYSGGLGQPQHF
.	19	.	TRBV5-1	TRBJ2-7	TGCGCCAGCAGCTTGGGAGCGGATTCCTACTCCTTAAAACTCTACGAGCAGTACTTC	CASSLGADSYSLKLYEQYF
once	16	.	TRBV4-1	TRBJ1-5	TGCGCCAGCAGCCAAGGGACGGACAGACCCAATCAGCCCCAGCATTTT	CASSQGTDRPNQPQHF
.	13	.	TRBV5-6	TRBJ1-5	TGTGCCAGCAGCTTCGGGGGAAATCAGCCCCAGCATTTT	CASSFGGNQPQHF
.	13	.	TRBV4-1	TRBJ2-7	TGCGCCAGCAGCCAAGAAAGGGGTTACAGGCAGTACTTC	CASSQERGYRQYF
.	15	TRBD1	TRBV11-2	TRBJ1-2	TGTGCCAGCAGGGTACAGGGGGCGCAGGGCTATGGCTACACCTTC	CASRVQGAQGYGYTF
.	16	.	TRBV7-9	TRBJ1-3	TGTGCCAGCAGCCCACAGGGACGGATCTCTGGAAACACCATATATTTT	CASSPQGRISGNTIYF
.	14	TRBD1	TRBV19	TRBJ1-6	TGTGCCAGTAGTTTTCCACAGGGGGATTCACCCCTCCACTTT	CASSFPQGDSPLHF
.	13	.	TRBV10-3	TRBJ1-1	TGTGCCATCAGTGAGAGGGACAACACTGAAGCTTTCTTT	CAISERDNTEAFF
.	11	.	TRBV10-2	TRBJ2-3	TGCGCCAGCAGCCTTACAGATACGCAGTATTTT	CASSLTDTQYF
.	14	.	TRBV6-5	TRBJ1-2	TGTGCCAGCAGTTCCTTCTCAGGTGACTATGGCTACACCTTC	CASSSFSGDYGYTF
.	15	.	TRBV14	TRBJ1-1	TGTGCCAGCAGCCAAGGTAAAGCCATGAACACTGAAGCTTTCTTT	CASSQGKAMNTEAFF
.	11	.	TRBV20-1	TRBJ2-7	TGCAGTGCTAGAGCCCTGAGGGAGCAGTACTTC	CSARALREQYF
.	14	TRBD2	TRBV11-1	TRBJ2-5	TGTGCCAGCAGCCTCGGACTAGCGGGAGAGACCCAGTACTTC	CASSLGLAGETQYF
.	14	.	TRBV2	TRBJ2-1	TGTGCCAGCAGTGAATCGGCGTGGGGGTTGAAGCAGTTCTTC	CASSESAWGLKQFF
.	12	TRBD1	TRBV2	TRBJ1-2	TGTGCCAGCAGTCTGACAGGGGATGGCTACACCTTC	CASSLTGDGYTF
.	14	.	TRBV19	TRBJ2-7	TGTGCCAGTAGTACAGGGGCCTACCTCTACGAGCAGTACTTC	CASSTGAYLYEQYF
once	13	TRBD1	TRBV29-1	TRBJ1-1	TGCAGCGGGACAGGGGGCTCGGGCACTGAAGCTTTCTTT	CSGTGGSGTEAFF
few	11	.	TRBV6-5	TRBJ2-7	TGTGCCAGCAGTTACTCGGGGGAGCAGTACTTC	CASSYSGEQYF
.	15	.	TRBV29-1	TRBJ2-3	TGCAGCGTTAGGTTGCGGGCTACCGCGGGAGATACGCAGTATTTT	CSVRLRATAGDTQYF
.	16	.	TRBV7-2	TRBJ2-3	TGTGCCAGCAGCTTAAACTCAGGGGGACTAACAGATACGCAGTATTTT	CASSLNSGGLTDTQYF
.	13	.	TRBV5-1	TRBJ2-3	TGCGCCAGCAGCATATTGACAGGAGATACGCAGTATTTT	CASSILTGDTQYF
once	13	.	TRBV19	TRBJ2-2	TGTGCCAGTAGTAACACCAACACCGGGGAGCTGTTTTTT	CASSNTNTGELFF
.	13	.	TRBV7-9	TRBJ1-5	TGTGCCAGCAGCTCATCGGCGGCTGGGCACCAGCATTTT	CASSSSAAGHQHF
.	12	.	TRBV5-4	TRBJ2-7	TGTGCCAGCAGCCGGGACAACTACGAGCAGTACTTC	CASSRDNYEQYF
.	18	TRBD1	TRBV11-2	TRBJ1-2	TGTGCCAGCAGCTTAACGCGAAGGGACAGGGGGAAACAGAGCGGCTACACCTTC	CASSLTRRDRGKQSGYTF
.	13	.	TRBV9	TRBJ1-1	TGTGCCAGCAGCAAAAACAGGGACGCTGAAGCTTTCTTT	CASSKNRDAEAFF
once	13	TRBD1	TRBV5-4	TRBJ1-2	TGTGCCAGCACCTTGACAGGGCACTATGGCTACACCTTC	CASTLTGHYGYTF
.	14	.	TRBV9	TRBJ1-1	TGTGCCAGCAGCGTAGGAAGGCCTTACACTGAAGCTTTCTTT	CASSVGRPYTEAFF
.	16	TRBD2	TRBV19	TRBJ2-1	TGTGCCAGTAGTATTCCGGGACTAGCGACCTACAATGAGCAGTTCTTC	CASSIPGLATYNEQFF
.	15	.	TRBV6-1	TRBJ1-1	TGTGCCAGCAGTGCCCGGACAGTGGGGAACACTGAAGCTTTCTTT	CASSARTVGNTEAFF
.	12	.	TRBV5-4	TRBJ2-7	TGTGCCAGCAGCAGTGAGGGCTACGAGCAGTACTTC	CASSSEGYEQYF
.	15	TRBD1	TRBV5-1	TRBJ2-7	TGCGCCAGCAGCTTGGGGACAGGCCAATCCTACGAGCAGTACTTC	CASSLGTGQSYEQYF
.	13	TRBD2	TRBV7-2	TRBJ2-5	TGTGCCAGCAGCTTCGGACTAGGAGAGACCCAGTACTTC	CASSFGLGETQYF
.	14	.	TRBV7-9	TRBJ2-3	TGTGCCAGCAGCCCGGACTATCTCCCTGCTACGCAGTATTTT	CASSPDYLPATQYF
.	14	.	TRBV2	TRBJ2-7	TGTGCCAGCAGTGAATCTCTGAGCTCCTACGAGCAGTACTTC	CASSESLSSYEQYF
.	12	.	TRBV29-1	TRBJ1-1	TGCAGCGTTGGGCAGCCCAACACTGAAGCTTTCTTT	CSVGQPNTEAFF
.	15	.	TRBV7-9	TRBJ2-4	TGTGCCAGCAGCCCCTTTCCCCGGACCCTAAACATTCAGTACTTC	CASSPFPRTLNIQYF
.	15	.	TRBV9	TRBJ1-4	TGTGCCAGCAGCTCCGGGACGCCAACTAATGAAAAACTGTTTTTT	CASSSGTPTNEKLFF
.	16	.	TRBV28	TRBJ1-3	TGTGCCAGCAGTTTCGGCGGCTCTTACTCTGGAAACACCATATATTTT	CASSFGGSYSGNTIYF
.	17	.	TRBV9	TRBJ2-3	TGTGCCAGCAGCGTAGCCCCCCCCGGTGCACGCACAGATACGCAGTATTTT	CASSVAPPGARTDTQYF
.	17	TRBD2	TRBV29-1	TRBJ2-3	TGCAGCGTCGGACTAGCGGGAGGCCGTGCTAGCACAGATACGCAGTATTTT	CSVGLAGGRASTDTQYF